The rows below give T cell receptor beta chains drawn from one sample of a study of spatial heterogeneity in lung cancer. TCRdb independently ran MiXCR on the 5' RACE reads; one entry per CDR3 protein. The profile covers 40,000 to 45,000 distinct CDR3 sequences, with approximately 7% appearing a single time and around two fifths taken by the ten largest. The material was PBMCs, obtained at surgery. The receptor set was obtained from a female donor with early-stage non-small cell lung cancer. Each CDR3 is given with its conserved first and last residue. Fields, in order: D gene, clone size, J gene, V gene, CDR3 protein, CDR3 DNA. The D gene is left open where the match is weak. Expanded clones get a size class; other rows say once, few or many, or leave the size out.

D: -
size: many
J: TRBJ1-2
V: TRBV7-3
CDR3: CASSLTPDYGYTF
DNA: TGTGCCAGCAGCTTAACTCCAGACTATGGCTACACCTTC

D: -
size: few
J: TRBJ2-6
V: TRBV29-1
CDR3: CSAEDLGAGANVLTF
DNA: TGCAGCGCTGAAGATTTAGGGGCTGGGGCCAACGTCCTGACTTTC

D: -
size: -
J: TRBJ2-2
V: TRBV3-1
CDR3: CASSQVSGYTGELFF
DNA: TGTGCCAGCAGCCAAGTTTCAGGGTACACCGGGGAGCTGTTTTTT

D: -
size: many
J: TRBJ2-5
V: TRBV6-5
CDR3: CASSYSGLGETQYF
DNA: TGTGCCAGCAGTTACTCGGGGCTGGGGGAGACCCAGTACTTC

D: TRBD1
size: -
J: TRBJ2-7
V: TRBV7-2
CDR3: CASSPGTGKGEQYF
DNA: TGTGCCAGCAGCCCAGGGACAGGGAAGGGCGAGCAGTACTTC

D: TRBD1
size: few
J: TRBJ1-3
V: TRBV7-2
CDR3: CASSRSGQGNTIYF
DNA: TGTGCCAGCAGCCGATCGGGACAGGGAAACACCATATATTTT

D: -
size: many
J: TRBJ2-1
V: TRBV28
CDR3: CASSRSGGLGTLWNEQFF
DNA: TGTGCCAGCAGTCGATCCGGGGGGCTGGGGACCTTGTGGAATGAGCAGTTCTTC

D: -
size: many
J: TRBJ1-6
V: TRBV6-6
CDR3: CASSTRPNSPLHF
DNA: TGTGCCAGCAGTACAAGACCCAATTCACCCCTCCACTTT

D: -
size: few
J: TRBJ2-3
V: TRBV12-3/TRBV12-4
CDR3: CASSFRPDTQYF
DNA: TGTGCCAGCAGTTTCAGGCCAGATACGCAGTATTTT

D: -
size: many
J: TRBJ2-7
V: TRBV4-3
CDR3: CASSPWLLEPSYEQYF
DNA: TGCGCCAGCAGCCCTTGGCTTCTCGAGCCCTCCTACGAGCAGTACTTC

D: -
size: many
J: TRBJ2-7
V: TRBV27
CDR3: CASSLVYRYSYEQYF
DNA: TGTGCCAGCAGTTTAGTATATAGATACTCCTACGAGCAGTACTTC

D: -
size: few
J: TRBJ2-5
V: TRBV12-3/TRBV12-4
CDR3: CASKRLARYSETQYF
DNA: TGTGCCAGCAAGCGGCTAGCCCGTTATTCAGAGACCCAGTACTTC

D: -
size: -
J: TRBJ1-1
V: TRBV18
CDR3: CASSPQGGTLGAGTEAFF
DNA: TGTGCCAGCTCACCACAAGGTGGGACCCTCGGCGCGGGTACTGAAGCTTTCTTT

D: -
size: many
J: TRBJ1-5
V: TRBV7-2
CDR3: CASSRLKGENQPQHF
DNA: TGTGCCAGCAGCCGCCTTAAAGGAGAGAATCAGCCCCAGCATTTT

D: -
size: few
J: TRBJ2-3
V: TRBV5-1
CDR3: CASSLGQAEADTQYF
DNA: TGCGCCAGCAGCTTGGGGCAGGCAGAGGCAGATACGCAGTATTTT

D: -
size: -
J: TRBJ1-1
V: TRBV10-2
CDR3: CASSRPDGTEAFF
DNA: TGCGCCAGCAGTCGACCGGACGGGACTGAAGCTTTCTTT

D: -
size: -
J: TRBJ1-5
V: TRBV7-8
CDR3: CASSIGGNQPQHF
DNA: TGTGCCAGCAGCATAGGGGGTAATCAGCCCCAGCATTTT

D: -
size: many
J: TRBJ2-7
V: TRBV7-8
CDR3: CASSLEGRDEQYF
DNA: TGTGCCAGCAGCTTAGAGGGACGGGACGAGCAGTACTTC

D: -
size: many
J: TRBJ1-2
V: TRBV7-9
CDR3: CASVEAPYGYTF
DNA: TGTGCCAGCGTCGAAGCCCCCTATGGCTACACCTTC

D: TRBD2
size: few
J: TRBJ2-1
V: TRBV6-2/TRBV6-3
CDR3: CASSQGLAGGREQFF
DNA: TGTGCCAGCAGTCAGGGACTAGCGGGGGGGCGAGAGCAGTTCTTC

D: -
size: -
J: TRBJ2-1
V: TRBV7-9
CDR3: CASSPSPGEQFF
DNA: TGTGCCAGCAGCCCGAGCCCTGGGGAGCAGTTCTTC

D: TRBD1
size: many
J: TRBJ1-1
V: TRBV5-1
CDR3: CASSSTGQRTEAFF
DNA: TGCGCCAGCAGCTCGACAGGGCAGAGGACTGAAGCTTTCTTT

D: TRBD1
size: -
J: TRBJ2-5
V: TRBV11-2
CDR3: CASGTGSETQYF
DNA: TGTGCCAGCGGGACAGGGTCCGAGACCCAGTACTTC

D: -
size: few
J: TRBJ1-5
V: TRBV6-5
CDR3: CASRNTGRNQPQHF
DNA: TGTGCCAGCAGAAACACAGGGCGCAATCAGCCCCAGCATTTT

D: -
size: many
J: TRBJ2-1
V: TRBV20-1
CDR3: CSASISGDNEQFF
DNA: TGCAGTGCTAGCATTAGCGGAGACAATGAGCAGTTCTTC

D: -
size: many
J: TRBJ2-7
V: TRBV29-1
CDR3: CSVEDRHEQYF
DNA: TGCAGCGTTGAAGATCGCCACGAGCAGTACTTC

D: -
size: many
J: TRBJ1-5
V: TRBV12-3/TRBV12-4
CDR3: CASSLSTGNQPQHF
DNA: TGTGCCAGCAGTTTGAGTACGGGGAATCAGCCCCAGCATTTT

D: TRBD2
size: many
J: TRBJ2-3
V: TRBV7-9
CDR3: CASSFSGGAPDTQYF
DNA: TGTGCCAGCAGCTTTAGCGGGGGGGCCCCAGATACGCAGTATTTT

D: TRBD1
size: many
J: TRBJ1-5
V: TRBV7-2
CDR3: CASSSRLGQYNQPQHF
DNA: TGTGCCAGCAGCTCGCGCTTGGGACAGTACAATCAGCCCCAGCATTTT

D: TRBD1
size: many
J: TRBJ2-7
V: TRBV28
CDR3: CASSSGQGIDEQYF
DNA: TGTGCCAGCAGTTCGGGACAGGGGATTGATGAGCAGTACTTC

D: -
size: -
J: TRBJ2-6
V: TRBV27
CDR3: CASSAAGSGANVLTF
DNA: TGTGCCAGCAGTGCCGCAGGGAGCGGGGCCAACGTCCTGACTTTC

D: -
size: many
J: TRBJ2-7
V: TRBV20-1
CDR3: CSARPGLTYSYEQYF
DNA: TGCAGTGCTCGACCGGGACTCACTTACTCCTACGAGCAGTACTTC

D: TRBD2
size: many
J: TRBJ2-3
V: TRBV29-1
CDR3: CSVQGRAADTQYF
DNA: TGCAGCGTTCAAGGGAGGGCGGCCGATACGCAGTATTTT

D: -
size: -
J: TRBJ2-6
V: TRBV30
CDR3: CAMNKAGANVLTF
DNA: TGTGCCATGAATAAGGCTGGGGCCAACGTCCTGACTTTC

D: TRBD1
size: few
J: TRBJ1-1
V: TRBV10-3
CDR3: CATKQGANTEAFF
DNA: TGTGCCACCAAACAGGGGGCAAACACTGAAGCTTTCTTT

D: TRBD1
size: -
J: TRBJ1-1
V: TRBV5-1
CDR3: CASSQGQAINTEAFF
DNA: TGCGCCAGCAGTCAGGGACAGGCAATAAACACTGAAGCTTTCTTT

D: -
size: -
J: TRBJ2-3
V: TRBV9
CDR3: CDSSLNGDTDTQYF
DNA: TGTGACAGCAGCCTTAACGGGGACACAGATACGCAGTATTTT

D: -
size: -
J: TRBJ2-6
V: TRBV5-5
CDR3: CASKPNLVGANVLTF
DNA: TGTGCCAGCAAACCGAACCTTGTCGGGGCCAACGTCCTGACTTTC

D: TRBD2
size: many
J: TRBJ2-6
V: TRBV20-1
CDR3: CSARGPGTSGGAGANVLTF
DNA: TGCAGTGCTAGAGGCCCCGGGACTAGCGGGGGAGCTGGGGCCAACGTCCTGACTTTC

D: TRBD2
size: many
J: TRBJ2-2
V: TRBV7-7
CDR3: CASSPSGGAAGELFF
DNA: TGTGCCAGCAGCCCCAGCGGGGGGGCCGCCGGGGAGCTGTTTTTT

D: -
size: many
J: TRBJ1-1
V: TRBV20-1
CDR3: CSARGTIPNTEAFF
DNA: TGCAGTGCTAGAGGGACCATACCCAACACTGAAGCTTTCTTT

D: TRBD1
size: many
J: TRBJ1-5
V: TRBV3-1
CDR3: CASSRGGTGAWDQPQHF
DNA: TGTGCCAGCAGCCGAGGCGGTACAGGGGCGTGGGATCAGCCCCAGCATTTT

D: -
size: few
J: TRBJ1-3
V: TRBV12-3/TRBV12-4
CDR3: CASSLRAGGTGNTIYF
DNA: TGTGCCAGCAGTTTAAGGGCAGGCGGGACTGGAAACACCATATATTTT

D: TRBD1
size: many
J: TRBJ1-5
V: TRBV29-1
CDR3: CSVDGHRGRLKPQHF
DNA: TGCAGCGTTGACGGGCACAGGGGGCGCTTAAAGCCCCAGCATTTT

D: -
size: few
J: TRBJ2-7
V: TRBV14
CDR3: CASSQDIVLYRPYEQYF
DNA: TGTGCCAGCAGCCAAGATATTGTCTTGTACAGACCTTACGAGCAGTACTTC

D: -
size: many
J: TRBJ2-3
V: TRBV10-1
CDR3: CASSVDGTDTQYF
DNA: TGCGCCAGCAGTGTCGACGGCACAGATACGCAGTATTTT

D: -
size: -
J: TRBJ1-4
V: TRBV5-1
CDR3: CASSLGTEYNEKLFF
DNA: TGCGCCAGCAGCTTGGGGACAGAATATAATGAAAAACTGTTTTTT

D: -
size: many
J: TRBJ2-7
V: TRBV7-2
CDR3: CASLPGLTSYEQYF
DNA: TGTGCCAGCCTACCGGGACTGACGTCCTACGAGCAGTACTTC

D: TRBD1
size: -
J: TRBJ1-1
V: TRBV7-9
CDR3: CASILSAGTDEAFF
DNA: TGTGCCAGCATCCTAAGCGCGGGGACAGATGAAGCTTTCTTT

D: -
size: many
J: TRBJ2-3
V: TRBV6-1
CDR3: CASEGRGTDTQYF
DNA: TGTGCCAGCGAGGGTCGGGGCACAGATACGCAGTATTTT

D: TRBD2
size: many
J: TRBJ2-7
V: TRBV6-5
CDR3: CASSPTRASGGVYEQYF
DNA: TGTGCCAGCAGTCCCACTCGGGCTAGCGGGGGGGTCTACGAGCAGTACTTC

D: TRBD1
size: -
J: TRBJ2-5
V: TRBV4-1
CDR3: CASSQDWGTGGWETQYF
DNA: TGCGCCAGCAGCCAAGATTGGGGCACAGGGGGCTGGGAGACCCAGTACTTC